The 19 T cell receptor beta chains below come from one sample, sequenced in a study of CD8 T cells in ankylosing spondylitis. Using its own MiXCR run on the 5' RACE reads, TCRdb lists one record per CDR3 protein. The sample lists fewer than 130,000 distinct CDR3 sequences, less than 25% occurring once. Sequencing used synovial fluid, either unsorted or a sorted T cell fraction (not recorded which). Receptor source: a male donor with ankylosing spondylitis.

Ten or more counts support this clonotype. The genes are TRBV3-1 and TRBJ2-7; the D is unclear. Germline loops: CDR1 LGHDT, CDR2 YNNKEL (reference sequence). The V and J ends lost 6 bases and 9 bases respectively, with 9 bases between them. The CDR3 loop spans 10 amino acids. In nucleotides, the CDR3 is TGTGCCAGCAGTCCAGCCCGGCAGTACGTC. Translation: CASSPARQYV.

This clonotype was counted ten times or more. This chain joins TRBV7-8 and TRBJ2-2, with D hard to call. The V gene lost 3 bases and the J gene lost 5 bases, with 4 bases spanning the gap. The CDR3 covers 12 residues. Germline V gene sequence: CDR1 SGHVS, CDR2 FQNEAQ. The CDR3 DNA reads as TGTGCCAGCAGCTTTGGAACCGGGGAGCTGTTTTTT. Its translation is CASSFGTGELFF.

The sample holds a few counts of this clonotype. CDR3: CASSFRDRATEAFF. CDR3 in DNA: TGTGCCAGCAGTTTCCGGGACAGGGCCACTGAAGCTTTCTTT. The chain combines TRBV12-3 or TRBV12-4 with TRBJ1-1, with TRBD1 matching 9 bases. The junction had 3 bases not matched to a gene; V was cut back by 3 bases and J by 4 bases. This CDR3 is built from 14 residues.

The CDR3 reads CASRVRQEGEKLFF. CDR3 nucleotide sequence: TGTGCCAGCAGAGTCCGGCAGGAGGGTGAAAAACTGTTTTTT. The chain combines TRBV28 with TRBJ1-4; D is uncertain. Trimming left V 6 bases short and J 7 bases short, with 15 bases between. CDR1 and CDR2 from the germline V gene are MDHEN and SYDVKM. The CDR3 has 14 residues.

This chain uses TRBV7-9 with TRBJ1-1, with 8 bases matching TRBD1. J gave up 3 bases and V 3 bases, and 9 bases lay outside the gene matches. Germline V gene sequence: CDR1 SEHNR, CDR2 FQNEAQ (reference sequence). The CDR3 is made up of 16 amino acids. For the CDR3, the DNA is TGTGCCAGCAGCTTGATCGGGCAGGGGGCGGACACTGAAGCTTTCTTT. Its protein product is CASSLIGQGADTEAFF.

This clonotype was recorded many times. In nucleotides, the CDR3 is TGTGCCACCAGTGATTCTCGGACAGGGCGGGGTGAAAAACTGTTTTTT. The encoded protein is CATSDSRTGRGEKLFF. The V gene is TRBV24-1, the J gene TRBJ1-4, with 8 bases matching TRBD1. V lost 2 bases and J lost 7; bases outside the gene matches: 8. Germline V lookup: CDR1 KGHDR, CDR2 SFDVKD. This CDR3 is built from 16 residues.

This clonotype was detected many times. V usage is TRBV21-1 and J usage is TRBJ2-1; the DNA was not used to check the table's D call, TRBD2. TRBV21-1 is flagged as a pseudogene. The CDR3 runs to 15 residues. CDR3 coding DNA: TGTGCCAGCAGCGACCGAAAGCGGGAGTACAATGAGCAGTTCTTC. It is translated as CASSDRKREYNEQFF.

This clonotype was seen a handful of times. The chain carries TRBV4-1 and TRBJ2-2, with D maybe TRBD2 (7 bases). From germline, CDR1 is MGHRA and CDR2 YSYEKL. V gave up 4 bases and J gave up 5 bases, with 14 bases separating them. CDR3 length: 15 amino acids. CDR3 sequence (DNA): TGCGCCAGCAGCCGCCAACAGGGAGGGACCGGGGAGCTGTTTTTT. Translation: CASSRQQGGTGELFF.

This clonotype was detected only a few times. The rearrangement links TRBV2 to TRBJ2-3; 10 bases fit TRBD1. Germline CDR1 is SNHLY and CDR2 is FYNNEI. V was clipped by 6 bases and J by 2 bases; unmatched bases: 5. The CDR3 sequence is 15 residues long. DNA for the CDR3: TGTGCCAGCAGGCGGGACAGGGGTTTCACAGATACGCAGTATTTT. As protein: CASRRDRGFTDTQYF.

This clonotype was counted a few times. The chain recombines TRBV20-1 with TRBJ2-5; D perhaps matches TRBD2 (6 bases). Per the germline V gene, CDR1 is DFQATT and CDR2 is SNEGSKA (reference sequence). The CDR3 runs to 11 residues. V gave up 6 bases and J gave up 5 bases, with 10 bases separating them. CDR3 sequence (DNA): TGCAGTGCCACTAGCCGGGAGACCCAGTACTTC. Translated: CSATSRETQYF.

This clonotype was counted a single time. The chain employs TRBV27 and TRBJ2-7; D gene uncertain. This CDR3 has 13 residues. The V end was cut by 6 bases, the J end by 0 bases, with 9 bases between. The germline V gene encodes CDR1 MNHEY and CDR2 SMNVEV (reference sequence). CDR3 amino acids: CASRTTTSYEQYF. The CDR3 DNA sequence: TGTGCCAGCAGGACAACGACCTCCTACGAGCAGTACTTC.

In this sample, this clonotype turned up a few times. The chain links TRBV27 to TRBJ2-2; the D gene is possibly TRBD2 (6 bases). V was clipped by 8 bases and J by 6 bases, with 13 bases between them. This CDR3 region has 13 residues. Looked up from germline, CDR1 is MNHEY and CDR2 is SMNVEV (reference sequence). The CDR3 here is CASGTLAPGELFF. CDR3 nucleotides: TGTGCCAGCGGGACTTTGGCCCCCGGGGAGCTGTTTTTT.

The chain carries TRBV10-1 and TRBJ2-5; 8 nucleotides align to TRBD1. CDR3 length: 15 amino acids. J lost 2 bases, V lost 5 bases, and 7 bases had no gene match. CDR1 is WNHNN and CDR2 is SYGVQD in the germline V gene (reference sequence). CDR3 protein: CASSNRQGLQETQYF. The DNA for the CDR3 is TGCGCCAGCAGTAACAGACAGGGGCTACAAGAGACCCAGTACTTC.

The chain combines TRBV10-3 with TRBJ2-6, with D possibly matching TRBD2 (5 bases). The germline CDR1 and CDR2 sequences are ENHRY and SYGVKD. The CDR3 sequence is 16 residues long. V lost 8 bases, J lost 4 bases, and 18 bases lay in between. The chain's CDR3 is CAISRESAGGANVLTF. The CDR3 coding sequence is TGTGCCATCTCGAGGGAGAGTGCTGGCGGGGCCAACGTCCTGACTTTC.

This clonotype was counted ten times or more. The rearrangement links TRBV27 to TRBJ2-5, with 7 bases fitting TRBD2. The CDR3 is made up of 13 amino acids. V was clipped by 5 bases and J by 5 bases; unmatched bases: 5. Looked up from germline, CDR1 is MNHEY and CDR2 is SMNVEV (reference sequence). The CDR3 bases are TGTGCCAGCAGTATTAGCGGGTGGGAGACCCAGTACTTC. Translation gives CASSISGWETQYF.

The rearrangement joins TRBV7-2 to TRBJ1-6, with D possibly matching TRBD1 (5 bases). Germline CDR1 is SGHTA and CDR2 is FQGNSA. The V end was cut by 5 bases, the J end by 10 bases, with 18 bases between. This CDR3 is 15 amino acids long. The CDR3 coding sequence is TGTGCCAGCAGCCCCGTGGGCAGGGATCACTCACCCCTCCACTTT. Encoded protein: CASSPVGRDHSPLHF.

This clonotype was recorded only once. The CDR3 coding sequence is TGTGCCAGCAATGGACAGGGGAATAATTCACCCCTCCACTTT. This sequence encodes CASNGQGNNSPLHF. The rearrangement joins TRBV6-1 to TRBJ1-6, with TRBD1 identical over 9 bases. V lost 7 bases and J lost 5; bases outside the gene matches: 3. Germline V gene sequence: CDR1 MNHNS, CDR2 SASEGT. This CDR3 region has 14 residues.

This clonotype was seen a handful of times. The genes are TRBV9 and TRBJ2-5, with D perhaps being TRBD1 or TRBD2 (5 bases each). The V gene's germline CDR1 is SGDLS and CDR2 YYNGEE. V shed 4 bases and J shed 5 bases, with 12 bases lying between them. This CDR3 contains 13 residues. The chain's CDR3 is CASSFGEGETQYF. The CDR3 DNA is TGTGCCAGCAGCTTTGGAGAGGGGGAGACCCAGTACTTC.

This clonotype was detected only a few times. The rearrangement joins TRBV2 to TRBJ1-5, with 8 bases identical to TRBD1. CDR1 SNHLY and CDR2 FYNNEI come from the germline V gene. Germline trimming cut 5 bases from V and 1 base from J; bases unmatched to any gene: 4. The CDR3 has 15 amino acids. Here the CDR3 reads CASSSTGDSNQPQHF. The CDR3 DNA reads as TGTGCCAGCAGTTCGACAGGGGACAGCAATCAGCCCCAGCATTTT.